This TCR beta chain stems from a study of CD8+CD57+ T cells in acquired aplastic anemia. Study in general: Sorted CD4+ and CD8+ cells yielded DNA averaging around 3 ug.

Notes on this clonotype: Its target is unknown.

Regarding the study as a whole: In common between the patients and the controls were around 29 CD8+ CDR3 sequences.

Patients selected for sequencing had displayed CD8+CD57+ cell expansion by flow cytometry. As a group, the patients uniformly had severe acquired aplastic anemia. TCR beta VDJ and CDR3 profiling used genomic DNA as template. TCRdb reprocessed the reads via MiXCR and lists one record per CDR3 protein. The sample includes under 200,000 distinct CDR3 sequences, 71% of them seen just once. Per the germline V gene, CDR1 is SNHLY and CDR2 is FYNNEI. Losses at the gene ends were 0 bases for V and 6 bases for J; bases not matched to a gene: 6. CDR3 size: 16 residues. The V gene is TRBV2, the J gene TRBJ2-2; 8 nucleotides match TRBD2. What was sequenced was sorted CD4+, CD8+, or CD8+CD57+ T cells (not recorded which) from PBMCs. The clonotype comes from a human donor with aplastic anemia. The CDR3 coding sequence is TGTGCCAGCAGTGAAGCCCAGCGGGAGTACCCCGGGGAGCTGTTTTTT. This codes for CASSEAQREYPGELFF.